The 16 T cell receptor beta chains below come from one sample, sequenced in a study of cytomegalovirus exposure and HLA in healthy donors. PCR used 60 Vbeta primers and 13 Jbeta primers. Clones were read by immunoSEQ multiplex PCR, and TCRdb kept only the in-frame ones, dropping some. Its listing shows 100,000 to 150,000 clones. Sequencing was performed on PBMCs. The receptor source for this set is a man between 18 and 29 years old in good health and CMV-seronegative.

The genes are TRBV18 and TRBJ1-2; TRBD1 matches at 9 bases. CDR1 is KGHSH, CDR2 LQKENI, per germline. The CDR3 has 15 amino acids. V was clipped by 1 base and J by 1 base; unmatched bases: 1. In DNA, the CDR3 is TGTGCCAGCTCACCACGGGGACAGGGTAACTATGGCTACACCTTC. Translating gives CASSPRGQGNYGYTF.

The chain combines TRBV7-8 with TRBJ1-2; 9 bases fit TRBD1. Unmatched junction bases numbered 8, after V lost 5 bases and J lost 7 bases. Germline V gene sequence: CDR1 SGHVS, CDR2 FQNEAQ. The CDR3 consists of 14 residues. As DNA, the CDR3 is TGTGCCAGCAGCCCAAGTGGGACAGGGCGTGGCTACACCTTC. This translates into CASSPSGTGRGYTF.

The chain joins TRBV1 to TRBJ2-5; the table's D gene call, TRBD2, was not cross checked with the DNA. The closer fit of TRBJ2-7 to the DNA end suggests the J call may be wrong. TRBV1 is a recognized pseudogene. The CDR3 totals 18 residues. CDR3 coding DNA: TGCACCAGCAGCCAAGTCTGCCGACTAGTCAACAATAAGCCCGAGCAGTACTTC. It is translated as CTSSQVCRLVNNKPEQYF.

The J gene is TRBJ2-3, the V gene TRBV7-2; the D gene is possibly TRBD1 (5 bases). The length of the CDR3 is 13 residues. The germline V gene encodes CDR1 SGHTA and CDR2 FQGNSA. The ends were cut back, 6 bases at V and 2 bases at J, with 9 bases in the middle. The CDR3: CASRIRDTDTQYF. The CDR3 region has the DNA TGTGCCAGCAGGATCAGGGACACAGATACGCAGTATTTT.

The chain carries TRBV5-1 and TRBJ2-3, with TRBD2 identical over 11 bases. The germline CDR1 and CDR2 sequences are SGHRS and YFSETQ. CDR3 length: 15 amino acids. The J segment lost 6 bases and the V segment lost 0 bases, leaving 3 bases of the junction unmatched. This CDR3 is CASSLAASGGDTQYF. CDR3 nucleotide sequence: TGCGCCAGCAGCTTGGCGGCTAGCGGGGGGGATACGCAGTATTTT.

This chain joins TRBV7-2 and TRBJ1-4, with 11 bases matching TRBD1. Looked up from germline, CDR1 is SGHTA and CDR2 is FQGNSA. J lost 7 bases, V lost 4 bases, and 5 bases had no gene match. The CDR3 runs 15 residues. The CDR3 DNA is TGTGCCAGCAGCTGGGGACAGGGGGTTTTTGAAAAACTGTTTTTT. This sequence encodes CASSWGQGVFEKLFF.

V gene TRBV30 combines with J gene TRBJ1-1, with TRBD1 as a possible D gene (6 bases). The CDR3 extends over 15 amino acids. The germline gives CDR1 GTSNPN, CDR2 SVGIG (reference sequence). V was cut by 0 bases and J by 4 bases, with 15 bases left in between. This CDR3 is CAWSVLGGRFTEAFF. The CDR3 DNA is TGTGCCTGGAGTGTACTCGGGGGGCGGTTCACTGAAGCTTTCTTT.

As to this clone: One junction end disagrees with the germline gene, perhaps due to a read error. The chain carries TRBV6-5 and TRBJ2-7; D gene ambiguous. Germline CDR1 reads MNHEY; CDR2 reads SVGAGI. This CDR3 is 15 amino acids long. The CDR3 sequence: CASSYSRDISCEQYF. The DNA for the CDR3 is TGTGCCAGCAGTTACTCGAGAGACATCTCCTGCGAGCAGTACTTC.

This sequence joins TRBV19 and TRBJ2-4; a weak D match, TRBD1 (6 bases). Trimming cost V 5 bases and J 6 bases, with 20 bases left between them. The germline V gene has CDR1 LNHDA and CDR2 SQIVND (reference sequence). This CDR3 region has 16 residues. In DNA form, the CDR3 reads TGTGCCAGTAGTTCCCAAGCAGGGGTAGGGGTAAACATTCAGTACTTC. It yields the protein CASSSQAGVGVNIQYF.

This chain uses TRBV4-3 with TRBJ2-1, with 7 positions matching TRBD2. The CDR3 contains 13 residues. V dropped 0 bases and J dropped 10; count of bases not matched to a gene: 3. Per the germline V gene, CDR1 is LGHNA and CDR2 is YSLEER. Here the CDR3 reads CASSQDIGGEQFF. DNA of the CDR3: TGCGCCAGCAGCCAAGATATCGGGGGGGAGCAGTTCTTC.

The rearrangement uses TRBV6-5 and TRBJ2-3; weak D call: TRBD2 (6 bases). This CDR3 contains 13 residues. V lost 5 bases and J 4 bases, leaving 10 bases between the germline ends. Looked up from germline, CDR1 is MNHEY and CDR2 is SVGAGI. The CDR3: CASSPAGSDTQYF. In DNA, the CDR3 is TGTGCCAGCAGTCCGGCGGGGTCAGATACGCAGTATTTT.

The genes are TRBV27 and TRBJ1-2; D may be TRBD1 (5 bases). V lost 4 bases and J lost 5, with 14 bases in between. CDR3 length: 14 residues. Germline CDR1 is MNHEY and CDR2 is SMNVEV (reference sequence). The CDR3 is CASSSSGGWYGYTF. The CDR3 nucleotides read TGTGCCAGCAGTTCCTCGGGGGGGTGGTATGGCTACACCTTC.

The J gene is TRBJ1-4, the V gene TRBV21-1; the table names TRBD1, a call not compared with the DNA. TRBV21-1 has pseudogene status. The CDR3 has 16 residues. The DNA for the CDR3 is TGTGCCAGCAGCAAAGCACCACAGTCTTCCTATGAAAAACTGTTTTTT. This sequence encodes CASSKAPQSSYEKLFF.

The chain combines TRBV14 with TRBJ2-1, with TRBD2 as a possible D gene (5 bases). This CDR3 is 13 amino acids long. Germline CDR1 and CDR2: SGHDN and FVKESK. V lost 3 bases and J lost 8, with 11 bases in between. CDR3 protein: CASSQDGNDEQFF. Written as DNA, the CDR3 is TGTGCCAGCAGCCAGGACGGGAACGATGAGCAGTTCTTC.

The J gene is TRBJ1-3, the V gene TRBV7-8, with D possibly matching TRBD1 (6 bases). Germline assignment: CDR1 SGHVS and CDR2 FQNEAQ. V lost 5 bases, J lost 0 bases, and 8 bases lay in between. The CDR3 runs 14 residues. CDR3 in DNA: TGTGCCAGCAGCCGCAGGGGCTCTGGAAACACCATATATTTT. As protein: CASSRRGSGNTIYF.

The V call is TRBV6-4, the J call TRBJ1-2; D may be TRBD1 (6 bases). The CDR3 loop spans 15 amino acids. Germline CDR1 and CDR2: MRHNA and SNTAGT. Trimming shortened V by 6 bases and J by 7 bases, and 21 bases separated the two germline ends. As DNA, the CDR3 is TGTGCCAGCAGCACCACGAGGGGGAGTGAGAGTGGCTACACCTTC. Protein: CASSTTRGSESGYTF.